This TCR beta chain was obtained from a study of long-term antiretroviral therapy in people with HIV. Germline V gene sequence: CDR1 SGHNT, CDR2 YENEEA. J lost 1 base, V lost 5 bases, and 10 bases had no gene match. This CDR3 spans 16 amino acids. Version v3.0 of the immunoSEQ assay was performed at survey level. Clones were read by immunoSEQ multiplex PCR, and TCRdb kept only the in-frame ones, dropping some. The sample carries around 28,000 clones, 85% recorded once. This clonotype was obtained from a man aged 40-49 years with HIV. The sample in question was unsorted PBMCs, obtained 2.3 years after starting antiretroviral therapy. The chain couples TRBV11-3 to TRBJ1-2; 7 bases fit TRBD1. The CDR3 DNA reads TGTGCCAGCAGCAGAGGGGACAGTTCTTTTAACTATGGCTACACCTTC. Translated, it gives CASSRGDSSFNYGYTF. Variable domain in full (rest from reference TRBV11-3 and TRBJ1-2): EAGVVQSPRYKIIEKKQPVAFWCNPISGHNTLYWYLQNLGQGPELLIRYENEEAVDDSQLPKDRFSAERLKGVDSTLKIQPAELGDSAVYLCASSRGDSSFNYGYTFGSGTRLTVV.